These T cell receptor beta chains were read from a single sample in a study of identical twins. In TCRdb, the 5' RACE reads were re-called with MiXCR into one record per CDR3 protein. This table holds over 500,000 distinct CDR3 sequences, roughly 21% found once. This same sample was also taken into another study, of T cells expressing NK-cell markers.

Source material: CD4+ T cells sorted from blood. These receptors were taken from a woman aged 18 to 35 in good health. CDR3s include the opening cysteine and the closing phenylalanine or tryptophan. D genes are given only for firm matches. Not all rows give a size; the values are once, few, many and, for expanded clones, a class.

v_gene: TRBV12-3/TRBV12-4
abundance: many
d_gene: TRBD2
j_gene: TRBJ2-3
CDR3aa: CASSLRGSAGTQYF
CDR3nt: TGTGCCAGCAGTTTACGCGGGAGTGCGGGTACGCAGTATTTT

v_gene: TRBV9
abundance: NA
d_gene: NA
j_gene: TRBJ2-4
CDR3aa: CASSPQTAGRASPKNIQYF
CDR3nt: TGTGCCAGCAGCCCCCAGACGGCCGGGCGAGCAAGCCCCAAAAACATTCAGTACTTC

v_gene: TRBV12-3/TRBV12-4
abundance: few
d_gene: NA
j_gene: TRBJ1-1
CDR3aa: CASSLSGNFRVFF
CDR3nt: TGTGCCAGCAGTTTATCGGGGAATTTCCGTGTTTTCTTT

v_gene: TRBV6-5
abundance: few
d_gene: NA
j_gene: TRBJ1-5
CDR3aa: CASGEGNQPQHF
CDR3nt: TGTGCCAGCGGTGAGGGCAATCAGCCCCAGCATTTT

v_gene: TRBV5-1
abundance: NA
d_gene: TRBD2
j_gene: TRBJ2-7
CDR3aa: CASSLAGETAYEQYF
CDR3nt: TGCGCCAGCAGCTTAGCGGGGGAGACAGCCTACGAGCAGTACTTC

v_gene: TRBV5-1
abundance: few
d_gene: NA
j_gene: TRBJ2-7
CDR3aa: CASSLGTFPYEQYF
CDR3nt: TGCGCCAGCAGCCTAGGGACTTTCCCCTACGAGCAGTACTTC

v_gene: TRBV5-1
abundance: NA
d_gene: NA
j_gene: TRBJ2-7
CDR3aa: CASSLGFGQTYEQYF
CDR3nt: TGCGCCAGCAGCTTGGGATTCGGGCAAACCTACGAGCAGTACTTC

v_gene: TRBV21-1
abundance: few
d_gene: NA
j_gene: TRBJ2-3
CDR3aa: CASSIRRTGATDTQYF
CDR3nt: TGTGCCAGCTCGATCCGGCGGACAGGGGCAACAGATACGCAGTATTTT

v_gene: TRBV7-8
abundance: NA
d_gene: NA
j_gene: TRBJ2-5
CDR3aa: CASSQIRDSRRPQYF
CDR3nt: TGTGCCAGCAGCCAGATCCGGGACTCCCGAAGGCCCCAGTACTTC

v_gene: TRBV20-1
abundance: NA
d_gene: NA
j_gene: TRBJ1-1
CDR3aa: CSASGRTEAFF
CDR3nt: TGCAGTGCTAGTGGTCGGACTGAAGCTTTCTTT

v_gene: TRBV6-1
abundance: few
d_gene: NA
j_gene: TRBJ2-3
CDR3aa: CASRAPAPDTQYF
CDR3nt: TGTGCCAGCCGGGCTCCTGCCCCAGATACGCAGTATTTT

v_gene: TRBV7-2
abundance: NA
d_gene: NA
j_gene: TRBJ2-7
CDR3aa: CASSDRNRDRHYEQYF
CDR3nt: TGTGCCAGCAGCGACCGAAACCGGGACCGCCACTACGAGCAGTACTTC

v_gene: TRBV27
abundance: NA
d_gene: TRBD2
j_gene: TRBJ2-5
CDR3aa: CASSLIPPRGLAGPRETQYF
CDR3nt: TGTGCCAGCAGTTTAATACCTCCGAGGGGACTAGCGGGGCCCCGGGAGACCCAGTACTTC

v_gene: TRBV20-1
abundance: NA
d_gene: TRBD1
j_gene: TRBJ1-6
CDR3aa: CSVYQGARGSPLHF
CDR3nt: TGCAGTGTCTATCAGGGGGCTAGGGGTTCACCCCTCCACTTT

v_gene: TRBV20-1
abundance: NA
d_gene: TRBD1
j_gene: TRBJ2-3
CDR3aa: CSARADRASTDTQYF
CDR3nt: TGCAGTGCTAGGGCCGACAGGGCGAGCACAGATACGCAGTATTTT

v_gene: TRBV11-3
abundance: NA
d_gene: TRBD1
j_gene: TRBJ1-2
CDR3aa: CASSPQMGQGGYTF
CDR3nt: TGTGCCAGCAGCCCGCAAATGGGACAGGGTGGCTACACCTTC

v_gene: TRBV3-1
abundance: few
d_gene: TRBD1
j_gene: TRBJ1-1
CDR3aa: CASSQRAGGLTEAFF
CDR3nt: TGTGCCAGCAGCCAGAGAGCAGGGGGCCTGACTGAAGCTTTCTTT

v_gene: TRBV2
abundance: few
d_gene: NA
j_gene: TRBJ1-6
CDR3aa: CASSAGLESPLHF
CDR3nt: TGTGCCAGCAGCGCGGGTCTGGAGTCACCCCTCCACTTT

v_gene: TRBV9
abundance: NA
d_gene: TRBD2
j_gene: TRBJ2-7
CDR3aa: CASSVLAGSDEQYF
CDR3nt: TGTGCCAGCAGCGTACTAGCGGGAAGCGACGAGCAGTACTTC

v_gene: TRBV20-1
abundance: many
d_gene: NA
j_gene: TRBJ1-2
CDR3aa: CSAREPQAIYGYTF
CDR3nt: TGCAGTGCTAGGGAACCCCAGGCGATCTATGGCTACACCTTC

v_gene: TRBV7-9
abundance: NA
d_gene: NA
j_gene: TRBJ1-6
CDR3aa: CASSLGGGSYNSPLHF
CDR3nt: TGTGCCAGCAGCCTTGGTGGCGGCTCCTATAATTCACCCCTCCACTTT

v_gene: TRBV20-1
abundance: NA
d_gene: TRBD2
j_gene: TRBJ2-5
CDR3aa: CSARLAGELKTQYF
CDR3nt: TGCAGTGCTAGGCTAGCGGGAGAGTTGAAGACCCAGTACTTC

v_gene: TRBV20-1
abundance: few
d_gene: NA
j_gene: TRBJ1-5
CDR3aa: CSVPGGGRTSNQPQHF
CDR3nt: TGCAGTGTCCCGGGCGGGGGACGGACTAGCAATCAGCCCCAGCATTTT

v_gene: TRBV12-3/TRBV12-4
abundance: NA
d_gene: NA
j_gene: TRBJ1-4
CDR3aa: CASRIQGTEGKLFF
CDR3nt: TGTGCCAGCAGAATACAGGGAACGGAAGGAAAACTGTTTTTT

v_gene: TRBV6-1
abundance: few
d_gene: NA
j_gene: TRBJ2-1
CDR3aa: CASSRTEDDEQFF
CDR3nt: TGTGCCAGCAGTAGGACAGAGGATGATGAGCAGTTCTTC

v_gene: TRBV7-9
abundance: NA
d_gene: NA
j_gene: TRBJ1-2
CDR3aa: CASSPQGRVGYTF
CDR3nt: TGTGCCAGCAGCCCACAGGGTAGGGTCGGCTACACCTTC

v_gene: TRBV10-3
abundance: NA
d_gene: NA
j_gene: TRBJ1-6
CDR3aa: CATRPGPLNSPLHF
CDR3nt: TGTGCCACAAGACCTGGTCCACTTAATTCACCCCTCCACTTT

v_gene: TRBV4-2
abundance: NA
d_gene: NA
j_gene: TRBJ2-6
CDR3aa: CASSRDGEASGANVLTF
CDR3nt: TGTGCCAGCAGCCGAGACGGAGAAGCCTCTGGGGCCAACGTCCTGACTTTC

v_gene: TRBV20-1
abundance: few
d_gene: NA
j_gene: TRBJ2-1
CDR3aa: CSARVLGGPSGEQFF
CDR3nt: TGCAGTGCTAGAGTTTTAGGGGGGCCCTCGGGTGAGCAGTTCTTC

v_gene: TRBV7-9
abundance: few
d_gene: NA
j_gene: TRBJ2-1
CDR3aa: CASSPLFEQFF
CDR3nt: TGTGCCAGCAGCCCCTTATTTGAGCAGTTCTTC

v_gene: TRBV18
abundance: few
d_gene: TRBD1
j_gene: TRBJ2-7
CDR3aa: CASSPPRTGGEQYF
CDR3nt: TGTGCCAGCTCACCACCGAGGACAGGGGGTGAGCAGTACTTC

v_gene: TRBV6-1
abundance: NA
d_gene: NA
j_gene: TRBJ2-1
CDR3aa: CASAMTNNEQFF
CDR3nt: TGTGCCAGCGCCATGACGAACAATGAGCAGTTCTTC

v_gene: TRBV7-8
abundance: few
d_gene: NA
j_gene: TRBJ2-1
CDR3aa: CASSLLGSSGINEQFF
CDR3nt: TGTGCCAGCAGCCTCTTAGGGTCTTCCGGGATCAATGAGCAGTTCTTC

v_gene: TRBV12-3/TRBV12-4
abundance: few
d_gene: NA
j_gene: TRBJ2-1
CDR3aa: CASSRPDGASDEQFF
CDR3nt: TGTGCCAGCAGCCGACCGGACGGGGCTAGCGATGAGCAGTTCTTC

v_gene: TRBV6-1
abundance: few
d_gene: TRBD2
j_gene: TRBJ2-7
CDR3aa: CASSKTSGSGEQYF
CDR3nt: TGTGCCAGCAGTAAAACTAGCGGGAGTGGCGAGCAGTACTTC

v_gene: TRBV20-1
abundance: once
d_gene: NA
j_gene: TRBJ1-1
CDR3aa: CSAGRTPNTEAFF
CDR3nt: TGCAGTGCCGGGAGGACGCCGAACACTGAAGCTTTCTTT

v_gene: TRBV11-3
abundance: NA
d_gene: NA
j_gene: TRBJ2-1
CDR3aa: CASSLEAGPGLAQFF
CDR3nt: TGTGCCAGCAGCTTAGAGGCGGGCCCCGGATTGGCGCAGTTCTTC

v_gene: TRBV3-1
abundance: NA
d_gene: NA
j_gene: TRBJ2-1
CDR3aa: CASSRTLSQWDEQFF
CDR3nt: TGTGCCAGCAGCAGGACCCTTTCCCAGTGGGATGAGCAGTTCTTC

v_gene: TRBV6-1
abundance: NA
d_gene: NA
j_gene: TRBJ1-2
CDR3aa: CASRLSRSYGYTF
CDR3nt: TGTGCCAGCCGGTTAAGCAGGAGCTATGGCTACACCTTC

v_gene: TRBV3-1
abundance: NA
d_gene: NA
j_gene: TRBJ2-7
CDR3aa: CASSQDIRRTYEQYF
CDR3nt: TGTGCCAGCAGCCAAGATATCCGCAGAACCTACGAGCAGTACTTC

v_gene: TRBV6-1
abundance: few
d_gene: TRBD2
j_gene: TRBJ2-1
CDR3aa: CASRRLSGGRDSEQFF
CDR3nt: TGTGCCAGCAGGCGGTTATCGGGAGGCCGGGATTCTGAGCAGTTCTTC

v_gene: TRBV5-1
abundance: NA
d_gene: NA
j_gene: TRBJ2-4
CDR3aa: CASSPAWSLNIQYF
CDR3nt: TGCGCCAGCAGCCCCGCATGGAGCCTCAACATTCAGTACTTC

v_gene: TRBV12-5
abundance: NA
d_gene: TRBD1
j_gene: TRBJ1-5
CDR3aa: CASGSGQLSNQPQHF
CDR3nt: TGTGCTAGTGGTTCGGGACAGCTTAGCAATCAGCCCCAGCATTTT

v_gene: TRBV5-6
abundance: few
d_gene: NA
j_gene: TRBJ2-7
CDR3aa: CASSSAGTHEQYF
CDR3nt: TGTGCCAGCAGCTCCGCGGGGACACACGAGCAGTACTTC

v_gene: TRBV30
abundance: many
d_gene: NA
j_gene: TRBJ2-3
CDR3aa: CAWRDPYSGTDTQYF
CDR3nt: TGTGCCTGGAGGGATCCATATAGTGGGACAGATACGCAGTATTTT

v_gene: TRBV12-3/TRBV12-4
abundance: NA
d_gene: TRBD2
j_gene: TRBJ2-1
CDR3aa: CASRPSGGTYNEQFF
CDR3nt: TGTGCCAGCAGACCTAGCGGGGGGACCTACAATGAGCAGTTCTTC

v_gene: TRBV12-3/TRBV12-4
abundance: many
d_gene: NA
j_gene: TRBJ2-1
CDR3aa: CASSPGRPAFF
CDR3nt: TGTGCCAGCAGTCCGGGACGCCCTGCGTTCTTC

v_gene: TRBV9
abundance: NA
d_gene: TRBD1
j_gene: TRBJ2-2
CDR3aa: CASSVPRDRGTGELFF
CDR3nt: TGTGCCAGCAGCGTACCCAGGGACAGGGGGACCGGGGAGCTGTTTTTT

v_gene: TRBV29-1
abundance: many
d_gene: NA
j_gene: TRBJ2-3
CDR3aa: CSVVAYSTDTQYF
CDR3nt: TGCAGCGTTGTCGCTTACAGCACAGATACGCAGTATTTT

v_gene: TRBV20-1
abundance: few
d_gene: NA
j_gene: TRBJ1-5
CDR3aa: CSASFRGSEQPQHF
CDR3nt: TGCAGTGCCTCTTTCCGGGGGTCGGAGCAGCCCCAGCATTTT

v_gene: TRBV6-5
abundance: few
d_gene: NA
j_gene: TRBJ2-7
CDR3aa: CASSSMGSLGEYEQYF
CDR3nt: TGTGCCAGCAGTTCCATGGGGAGTCTAGGTGAATACGAGCAGTACTTC

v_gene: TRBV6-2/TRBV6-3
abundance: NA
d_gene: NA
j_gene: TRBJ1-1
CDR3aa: CASRDPPGNTEAFF
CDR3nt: TGTGCCAGCAGGGACCCTCCAGGGAACACTGAAGCTTTCTTT

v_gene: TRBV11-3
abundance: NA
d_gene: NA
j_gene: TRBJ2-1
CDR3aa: CASCLGGGGYYNEQFF
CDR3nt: TGTGCCAGCTGCTTAGGCGGCGGGGGCTATTACAATGAGCAGTTCTTC

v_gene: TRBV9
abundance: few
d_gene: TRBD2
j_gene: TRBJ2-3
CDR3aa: CASSADPGTSGRTQYF
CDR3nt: TGTGCCAGCAGCGCAGATCCCGGGACTAGCGGGAGGACGCAGTATTTT

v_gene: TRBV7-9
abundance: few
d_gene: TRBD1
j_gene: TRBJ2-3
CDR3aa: CASSLGWTGGTDTQYF
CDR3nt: TGTGCCAGCAGCTTAGGGTGGACAGGGGGCACCGATACGCAGTATTTT

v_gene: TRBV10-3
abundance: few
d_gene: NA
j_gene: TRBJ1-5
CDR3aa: CAISRSSAYNQPQHF
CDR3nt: TGTGCCATCAGTCGATCGTCGGCCTACAATCAGCCCCAGCATTTT

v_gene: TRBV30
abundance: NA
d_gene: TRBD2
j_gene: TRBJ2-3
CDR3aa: CALRTSGRADTQYF
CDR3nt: TGTGCCCTCCGGACTAGCGGGAGGGCAGATACGCAGTATTTT

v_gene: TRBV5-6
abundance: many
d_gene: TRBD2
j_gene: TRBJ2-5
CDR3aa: CASSSLAGAGETQYF
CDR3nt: TGTGCCAGCAGTTCCTTAGCGGGGGCTGGGGAGACCCAGTACTTC

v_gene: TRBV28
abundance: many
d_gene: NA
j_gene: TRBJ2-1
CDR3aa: CASSHRQGGEQFF
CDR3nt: TGTGCCAGCAGTCACCGACAGGGAGGGGAGCAGTTCTTC

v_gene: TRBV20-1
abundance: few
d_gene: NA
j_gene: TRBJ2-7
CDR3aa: CSASPGTKNEQYF
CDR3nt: TGCAGTGCTAGCCCCGGGACAAAAAACGAGCAGTACTTC